The source of this T cell receptor (beta chain) is a study of beta chain features in type 1 diabetes. Points from the study as a whole: All four CD4+ subsets from Type 1 diabetes patients carried moderately but significantly shorter TCRB CDR3s.

The whole isolated RNA underwent reverse transcription, so sequencing captured expressed TCRB transcripts. TCRdb's table, derived via immunoSEQ multiplex PCR, lists solely in-frame clones and lacks some. The data show under 200,000 clones, about 8.3% seen once. Germline V CDR1 and CDR2: SGHAT, FQNNGV. The CDR3 is 15 amino acids. Deletions cut 0 bases from V and 0 bases from J, with 6 bases between. Worth noting for this clone: Its antigen remains unidentified.

This chain links TRBV11-2 with TRBJ2-1; D uncertain. The TCR comes from a woman between 18 and 29 years old with type 1 diabetes. Sequences were obtained from central memory CD4+ T cells from blood. This chain's CDR3 is CASSLDLSSYNEQFF. The CDR3 region has the DNA TGTGCCAGCAGCTTAGATTTGAGCTCCTACAATGAGCAGTTCTTC. The variable domain in full, with the rest retrieved from reference TRBV11-2 and TRBJ2-1, is EAGVAQSPRYKIIEKRQSVAFWCNPISGHATLYWYQQILGQGPKLLIQFQNNGVVDDSQLPKDRFSAERLKGVDSTLKIQPAKLEDSAVYLCASSLDLSSYNEQFFGPGTRLTVL.